What follows describes a single T cell receptor beta chain. The CDR3 runs to 14 residues. V lost 7 bases and J lost 2, with 15 bases in between. Germline V gives CDR1 SGHVS, CDR2 FNYEAQ. One entry per CDR3 protein results from TCRdb running MiXCR on the RACE reads. The sample has 35,000 to 45,000 distinct CDR3 sequences; about an eighth are singletons. The sample comes from a study of human T cells and chemical hapten exposure. Indicated time point: pre-sensitization, week 0. Described treatment: therapeutic diphenylcyclopropenone sensitization with weekly scalp DPC. The sample consisted of whole blood, taken in connection with sensitization to the hapten diphenylcyclopropenone (DPC). This TCR was sampled from a woman in her 30s with alopecia areata. Some clones in this sample may be carry-over from other donors' samples. The chain uses TRBV7-6 and TRBJ2-7, with D tentatively TRBD1 or TRBD2 (6 bases each). The CDR3 DNA is TGTGCCAGCACCCCAGTAGGGGGGACCTACGAGCAGTACTTC. It specifies CASTPVGGTYEQYF.